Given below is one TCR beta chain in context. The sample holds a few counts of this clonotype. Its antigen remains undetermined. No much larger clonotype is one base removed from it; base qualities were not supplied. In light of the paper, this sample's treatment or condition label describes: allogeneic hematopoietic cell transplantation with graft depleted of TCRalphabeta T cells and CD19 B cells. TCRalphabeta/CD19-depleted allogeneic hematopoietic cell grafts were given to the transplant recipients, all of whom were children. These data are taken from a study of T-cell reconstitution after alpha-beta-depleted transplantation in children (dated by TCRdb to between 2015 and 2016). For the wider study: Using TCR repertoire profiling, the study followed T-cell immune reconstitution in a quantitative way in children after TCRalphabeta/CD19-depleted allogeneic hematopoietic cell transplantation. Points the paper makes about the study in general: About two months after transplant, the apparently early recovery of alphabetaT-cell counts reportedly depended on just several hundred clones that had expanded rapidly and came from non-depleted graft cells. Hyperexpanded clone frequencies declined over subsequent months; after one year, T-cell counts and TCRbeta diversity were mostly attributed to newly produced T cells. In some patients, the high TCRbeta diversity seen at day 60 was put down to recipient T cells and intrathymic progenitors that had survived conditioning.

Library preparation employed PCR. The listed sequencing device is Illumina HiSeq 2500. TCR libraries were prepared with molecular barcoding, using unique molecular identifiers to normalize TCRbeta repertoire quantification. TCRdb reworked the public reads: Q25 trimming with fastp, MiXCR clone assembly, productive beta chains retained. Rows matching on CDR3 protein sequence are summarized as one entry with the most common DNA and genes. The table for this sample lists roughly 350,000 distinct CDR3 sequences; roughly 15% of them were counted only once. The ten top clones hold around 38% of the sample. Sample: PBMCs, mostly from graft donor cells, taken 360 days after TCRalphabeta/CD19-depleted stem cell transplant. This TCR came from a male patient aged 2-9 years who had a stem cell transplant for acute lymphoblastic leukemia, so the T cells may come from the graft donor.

The nucleotide sequence reads as follows: TGCAGCGTTTCTTCAGACCAAGAGACCCAGTACTTC. Translation gives CSVSSDQETQYF. The chain is encoded by TRBV29-1 joined to TRBJ2-5; the D gene lacks a confident call. The junction shows trimming of 5 bases on V and 0 bases on J, plus 7 bases between the germline ends. Measured from the cysteine to the phenylalanine, the CDR3 is 12 residues long. Only the CDR3 DNA stays, 36 bases, in frame from base 1. CDR1 and CDR2 are drawn from the germline V gene: SQVTM, ANQGSEA.